These 17 T cell receptor beta chains were all obtained from the same sample, sequenced in a study of cytotoxic CD8 clonotypes in ibrutinib-treated CLL (dated by TCRdb to about 2021). Explained via the paper, the time point label denotes: 12 months on ibrutinib. Libraries were made using the immunoSEQ multiplex PCR assay. TCRdb retrieved this table from immuneACCESS and kept in-frame rearrangements only. Not all clones are present; in checked studies, unresolved V genes account for under half, and no reason is known for the remainder. The sample yields some 140,000 clones; less than 95% were counted once. The ten largest clones add up to approximately 10% of the sample. The sample was PBMCs, taken after 12 months of ibrutinib treatment. The receptors originated from a human donor with chronic lymphocytic leukemia.

This clone was counted a single time. The chain uses TRBV2 and TRBJ2-5; 7 nucleotides match TRBD1. There are 13 residues in the CDR3. Germline CDR1 is SNHLY and CDR2 is FYNNEI. Trimming cost V 8 bases and J 4 bases; bases outside gene matches: 7. CDR3 coding DNA: TGTGCCAGCGGATGGGACAGTGGAGAGACCCAGTACTTC. It translates to CASGWDSGETQYF.

This chain connects TRBV18 to TRBJ2-7, with 8 bases fitting TRBD1. Trimming at V came to 2 bases and at J to 3 bases, leaving 6 bases not matched to a gene. CDR3 length: 15 amino acids. Germline values: CDR1 KGHSH, CDR2 LQKENI. The CDR3 nucleotides read TGTGCCAGCTCACCAACAGGACAGGGTTTCTACGAGCAGTACTTC. This codes for CASSPTGQGFYEQYF. The full variable domain, rest sourced from reference TRBV18 and TRBJ2-7, is NAGVMQNPRHLVRRRGQEARLRCSPMKGHSHVYWYRQLPEEGLKFMVYLQKENIIDESGMPKERFSAEFPKEGPSILRIQQVVRGDSAAYFCASSPTGQGFYEQYFGPGTRLTVT.

The chain links TRBV6-5 to TRBJ2-7, with TRBD1 matching over 10 bases. The CDR3 totals 15 residues. J gave up 3 bases and V 2 bases, and 4 bases lay outside the gene matches. Germline V CDR1 and CDR2: MNHEY, SVGAGI. The CDR3 loop is CASSYQTGGGYEQYF. The CDR3 nucleotides are TGTGCCAGCAGTTACCAGACAGGGGGCGGCTACGAGCAGTACTTC.

The J gene is TRBJ1-2, the V gene TRBV11-2, with D unresolved. V shed 1 base and J shed 4 bases, with 4 bases lying between them. The CDR3 has 12 amino acids. Germline loops: CDR1 SGHAT, CDR2 FQNNGV. CDR3: CASSLGRYGYTF. The CDR3 nucleotides are TGTGCCAGCAGCTTAGGCCGCTATGGCTACACCTTC.

CDR3 sequence: CSVLALDLRDGYTF. CDR3 in DNA: TGCAGCGTCCTGGCGCTGGACCTGAGGGATGGCTACACCTTC. This sequence joins TRBV29-1 and TRBJ1-2; D unresolved. Trimming shortened V by 6 bases and J by 6 bases, and 20 bases separated the two germline ends. Germline loops: CDR1 SQVTM, CDR2 ANQGSEA. The CDR3 covers 14 residues.

V is TRBV10-2 and J is TRBJ2-1; D is unresolved. Trimming left V 2 bases short and J 0 bases short, with 8 bases between. The germline V gene has CDR1 WSHSY and CDR2 SAAADI. This CDR3 spans 15 amino acids. Here the CDR3 DNA reads TGCGCCAGCAGTGAGATGGGTAGCTCCTACAATGAGCAGTTCTTC. It translates to CASSEMGSSYNEQFF.

This chain uses TRBV9 with TRBJ2-1; 10 nucleotides align to TRBD2. Germline V gene sequence: CDR1 SGDLS, CDR2 YYNGEE. The junction had 5 bases not matched to a gene; V was cut back by 7 bases and J by 4 bases. This CDR3 is built from 14 residues. The CDR3 is CASSSGSGYNEQFF. Here the CDR3 DNA reads TGTGCCAGCTCTAGCGGGAGTGGGTACAATGAGCAGTTCTTC.

The table lists this clone with a count of one. This chain connects TRBV10-3 to TRBJ2-7, with 11 bases identical to TRBD2. Trimming took 10 bases from V and 6 from J; bases not matched to a gene: 14. Germline assignment: CDR1 ENHRY and CDR2 SYGVKD. The CDR3 runs to 15 residues. CDR3 loop: CATGSLAGGIGEQYF. In DNA form, the CDR3 reads TGTGCCACCGGGTCCTTAGCGGGAGGGATCGGCGAGCAGTACTTC.

The chain has TRBV6-5 and TRBJ1-5, with 8 bases matching TRBD1. J was trimmed by 4 bases and V by 5 bases; bases with no gene match: 4. Germline CDR1 MNHEY, CDR2 SVGAGI. The length of the CDR3 is 14 residues. For the CDR3, the DNA is TGTGCCAGCAGTCGGGACAGGAGGAATCAGCCCCAGCATTTT. Residues: CASSRDRRNQPQHF.

As to this clone: Distinct nucleotide sequences in the sample also encode this CDR3. V usage is TRBV9 and J usage is TRBJ2-7; no clear D gene. V was shortened by 2 bases and J by 4 bases, with 4 bases between the two germline ends. The CDR3 sequence is 11 residues long. Germline V CDR1 and CDR2: SGDLS, YYNGEE. The chain's CDR3 is CASSVGYEQYF. The CDR3 DNA reads as TGTGCCAGCAGCGTCGGGTACGAGCAGTACTTC.

This clone has a handful of counts. The chain carries TRBV28 and TRBJ2-3; 10 nucleotides agree with TRBD1. The CDR3 is 16 residues long. V shed 7 bases and J 2 bases; nucleotides not matched to a gene: 9. Germline V CDR1 and CDR2: MDHEN, SYDVKM. In DNA form, the CDR3 reads TGTGCCAGCACCCGTCCGGGACAGGGGTCCACAGATACGCAGTATTTT. Protein product: CASTRPGQGSTDTQYF.

The chain joins TRBV28 to TRBJ2-7; TRBD1 agrees at 8 bases. The CDR3 loop spans 14 amino acids. Germline V gives CDR1 MDHEN, CDR2 SYDVKM. V dropped 5 bases and J dropped 4; count of bases not matched to a gene: 7. The CDR3 region has the DNA TGTGCCAGCAGTGGAACTACAGGGGGGTACGAGCAGTACTTC. It specifies CASSGTTGGYEQYF.

V gene TRBV6-5 combines with J gene TRBJ2-3, with a tentative D call TRBD2 (5 bases). The V end lost 6 bases, the J end lost 1 base, and 11 bases lay between the germline ends. The CDR3 is 14 amino acids. The germline V gene encodes CDR1 MNHEY and CDR2 SVGAGI. CDR3 bases: TGTGCCAGCAGACGGGTGGGAGGCACAGATACGCAGTATTTT. It codes for CASRRVGGTDTQYF.

The chain combines TRBV27 with TRBJ2-3; a weak D match, TRBD1 (6 bases). The V and J ends lost 5 bases and 3 bases respectively, with 15 bases between them. The CDR3 consists of 15 residues. Germline CDR1 reads MNHEY; CDR2 reads SMNVEV (reference sequence). The DNA of the CDR3 is TGTGCCAGCAGTCAGACACAGGGCCGGACAGATACGCAGTATTTT. Translation gives CASSQTQGRTDTQYF.

V is TRBV30 and J is TRBJ2-1; weak D call: TRBD2 (6 bases). The ends were cut back, 5 bases at V and 2 bases at J, with 13 bases in the middle. Germline CDR1 GTSNPN, CDR2 SVGIG (reference sequence). The CDR3 extends over 14 amino acids. The CDR3 sequence: CAWAGLRAYNEQFF. The CDR3 DNA reads as TGTGCCTGGGCGGGACTGAGAGCCTACAATGAGCAGTTCTTC.

Note on this clone: The same CDR3 is also encoded by other DNA sequences in this sample. The chain has TRBV14 and TRBJ2-7; D uncertain. Trimming took 3 bases from V and 4 from J, leaving 4 bases between them. The CDR3 sequence is 11 residues long. Germline V gene lookup returns CDR1 SGHDN and CDR2 FVKESK. CDR3 DNA: TGTGCCAGCAGCCAGTCTTACGAGCAGTACTTC. Its translation is CASSQSYEQYF.

This chain connects TRBV5-4 to TRBJ2-1; TRBD2 agrees at 12 bases. Unmatched junction bases numbered 2, after V lost 0 bases and J lost 4 bases. Germline CDR1 and CDR2: SGHNT and YYREEE (reference sequence). The CDR3 spans 16 residues. The DNA of the CDR3 is TGTGCCAGCAGCTTGGGGACTAGCGGGAATTACAATGAGCAGTTCTTC. Amino acids: CASSLGTSGNYNEQFF.